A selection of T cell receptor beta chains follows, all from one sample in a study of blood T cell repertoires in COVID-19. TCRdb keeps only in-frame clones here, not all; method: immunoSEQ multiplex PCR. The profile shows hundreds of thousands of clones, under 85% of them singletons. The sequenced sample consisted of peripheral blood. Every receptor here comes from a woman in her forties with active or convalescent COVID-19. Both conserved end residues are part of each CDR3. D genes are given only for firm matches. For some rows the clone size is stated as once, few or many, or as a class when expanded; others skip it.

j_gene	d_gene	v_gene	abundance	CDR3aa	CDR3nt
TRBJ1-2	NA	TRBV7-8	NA	CASSLVPALYGYTF	TGTGCCAGCAGCTTAGTCCCCGCACTATATGGCTACACCTTC
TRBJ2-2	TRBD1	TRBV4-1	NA	CASSQPRGRDGELFF	TGCGCCAGCAGCCAACCCAGGGGGCGCGACGGGGAGCTGTTTTTT
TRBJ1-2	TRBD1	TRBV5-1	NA	CASSLRSGTGEEYGYTF	TGCGCCAGCAGCTTACGCTCCGGGACAGGGGAAGAGTATGGCTACACCTTC
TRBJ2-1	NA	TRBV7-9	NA	CASSLQGDEQFF	TGTGCCAGCAGCTTACAGGGCGATGAGCAGTTCTTC
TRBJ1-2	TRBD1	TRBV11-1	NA	CASSLSDRATGGYTF	TGTGCCAGCAGCTTAAGCGACAGGGCAACGGGAGGCTACACCTTC
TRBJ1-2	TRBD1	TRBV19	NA	CASISTGGADGYTF	TGTGCCAGTATCTCGACAGGGGGCGCGGATGGCTACACCTTC
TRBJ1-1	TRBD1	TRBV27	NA	CASEGTERTEAFF	TGTGCCAGCGAAGGGACAGAGAGGACTGAAGCTTTCTTT
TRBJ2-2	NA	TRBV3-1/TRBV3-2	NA	CASSQFLNTGELFF	TGTGCCAGCAGCCAATTTCTGAACACCGGGGAGCTGTTTTTT
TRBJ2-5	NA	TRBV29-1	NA	CSVEGSPQQAGGTQYF	TGCAGCGTTGAAGGGTCGCCACAACAGGCCGGGGGGACCCAGTACTTC
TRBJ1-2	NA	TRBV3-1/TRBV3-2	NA	CASSQESAAYGYTF	TGTGCCAGCAGCCAAGAAAGTGCGGCCTATGGCTACACCTTC
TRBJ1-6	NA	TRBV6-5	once	CASTGQLSSPLHF	TGTGCCAGCACGGGACAACTCTCTTCACCCCTCCACTTT
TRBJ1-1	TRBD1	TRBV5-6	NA	CASSQTGGDTEAFF	TGTGCCAGCAGCCAGACAGGGGGGGACACTGAAGCTTTCTTT
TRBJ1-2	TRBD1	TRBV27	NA	CASSSATGDYGYTF	TGTGCCAGCAGTTCCGCGACAGGGGACTATGGCTACACCTTC
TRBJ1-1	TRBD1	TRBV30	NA	CACLTGWTEAFF	TGTGCCTGTTTGACAGGGTGGACTGAAGCTTTCTTT
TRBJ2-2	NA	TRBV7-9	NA	CASSLAGSRDTGELFF	TGTGCCAGCAGCTTAGCAGGTTCCAGGGACACCGGGGAGCTGTTTTTT
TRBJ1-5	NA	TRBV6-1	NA	CASSEAVLRPQHF	TGTGCCAGCAGTGAAGCAGTTCTTAGGCCCCAGCATTTT
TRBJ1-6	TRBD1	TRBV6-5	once	CASTTGTDNSPLHF	TGTGCCAGCACCACGGGGACAGACAATTCACCCCTCCACTTT
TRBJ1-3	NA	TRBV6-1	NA	CASSESPEQGGNTIYF	TGTGCCAGCAGTGAATCCCCCGAACAGGGTGGAAACACCATATATTTT
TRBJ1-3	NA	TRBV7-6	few	CASSLRGMDEDAPLPTGNTIYF	TGTGCCAGCAGCTTAAGGGGGATGGACGAAGATGCCCCCCTCCCAACTGGAAACACCATATATTTT
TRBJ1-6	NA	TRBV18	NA	CASSPGVNNSPLHF	TGTGCCAGCTCACCCGGAGTGAATAATTCACCCCTCCACTTT
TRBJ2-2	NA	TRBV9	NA	CASSVAGKRAGELFF	TGTGCCAGCAGCGTAGCTGGGAAGAGGGCCGGGGAGCTGTTTTTT
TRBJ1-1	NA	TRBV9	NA	CASSPGAFF	TGTGCCAGCAGCCCCGGGGCTTTCTTT
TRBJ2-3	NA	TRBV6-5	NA	CASCRSEVDTQYF	TGTGCCAGCTGTCGGTCCGAAGTCGATACGCAGTATTTT
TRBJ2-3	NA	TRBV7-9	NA	CASSLQVLPDTQYF	TGTGCCAGCAGCTTGCAGGTTCTGCCAGATACGCAGTATTTT
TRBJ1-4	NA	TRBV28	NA	CASEGGEKLFF	TGTGCCAGCGAGGGGGGGGAAAAACTGTTTTTT
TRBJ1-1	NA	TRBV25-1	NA	CASSSAAPGYTEAFF	TGTGCCAGCAGTTCAGCGGCACCGGGTTACACTGAAGCTTTCTTT
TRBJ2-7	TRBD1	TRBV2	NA	CASSEGRQGGYEQYF	TGTGCCAGCAGTGAAGGGCGACAGGGTGGCTACGAGCAGTACTTC
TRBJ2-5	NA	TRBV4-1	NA	CASSQTGGETQYF	TGCGCCAGCAGTCAGACCGGCGGGGAGACCCAGTACTTC
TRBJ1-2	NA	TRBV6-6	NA	CASTHQDYGYTF	TGTGCCAGCACTCATCAGGACTATGGCTACACCTTC
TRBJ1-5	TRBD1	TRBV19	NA	CASSINPDRGRNQPQHF	TGTGCCAGTAGTATAAATCCCGACAGGGGTCGCAATCAGCCCCAGCATTTT
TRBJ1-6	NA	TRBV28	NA	CASSSGNSPLHF	TGTGCCAGCAGTTCGGGGAATTCACCCCTCCACTTT
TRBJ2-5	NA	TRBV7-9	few	CASSPQGGETQYF	TGTGCCAGCAGCCCACAGGGTGGGGAGACCCAGTACTTC
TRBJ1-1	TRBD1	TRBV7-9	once	CASSSRKGAGTEAFF	TGTGCCAGCAGCAGCAGGAAGGGGGCGGGCACTGAAGCTTTCTTT
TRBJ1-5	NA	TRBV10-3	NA	CAISEGGSSNQPQHF	TGTGCCATCAGTGAGGGGGGGAGTAGCAATCAGCCCCAGCATTTT
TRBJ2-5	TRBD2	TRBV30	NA	CAWSGVSGGAHETQYF	TGTGCCTGGAGTGGCGTTTCCGGGGGGGCCCACGAGACCCAGTACTTC
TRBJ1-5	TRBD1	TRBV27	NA	CASSPRQGDQPQHF	TGTGCCAGCAGTCCCCGACAGGGTGATCAGCCCCAGCATTTT
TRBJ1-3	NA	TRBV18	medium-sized	CASSPETVASGNTIYF	TGTGCCAGCTCGCCGGAGACTGTAGCCTCTGGAAACACCATATATTTT
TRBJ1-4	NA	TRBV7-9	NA	CASSAEGATNEKLFF	TGTGCCAGCAGCGCTGAGGGGGCAACTAATGAAAAACTGTTTTTT
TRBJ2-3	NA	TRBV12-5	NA	CASGRGGARITDTQYF	TGTGCTAGTGGTCGCGGAGGTGCGAGGATCACAGATACGCAGTATTTT
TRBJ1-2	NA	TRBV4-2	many	CASSQDLIDGYTF	TGTGCCAGCAGCCAAGATTTAATTGATGGCTACACCTTC
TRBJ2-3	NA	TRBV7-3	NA	CASSPLVGGSTDTQYF	TGTGCCAGCAGCCCCCTCGTGGGGGGAAGCACAGATACGCAGTATTTT
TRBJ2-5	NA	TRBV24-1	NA	CATSPGTPEGTQYF	TGTGCCACCAGCCCCGGGACTCCCGAGGGGACCCAGTACTTC
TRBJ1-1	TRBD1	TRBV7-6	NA	CASSPRQGLDTEAFF	TGTGCCAGCAGCCCCAGACAGGGGCTGGACACTGAAGCTTTCTTT
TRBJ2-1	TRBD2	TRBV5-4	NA	CASSAQSGGNNEQFF	TGTGCCAGCAGCGCACAGTCGGGGGGTAACAATGAGCAGTTCTTC
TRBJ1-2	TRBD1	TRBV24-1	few	CATSDFDRGEGYTF	TGTGCCACCAGTGATTTCGACAGGGGAGAAGGCTACACCTTC
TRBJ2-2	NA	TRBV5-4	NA	CASSLQGGNTGELFF	TGTGCCAGCAGCTTGCAGGGGGGCAACACCGGGGAGCTGTTTTTT